These 10 T cell receptor delta chains share one sample of origin, sequenced in a study of gamma-delta chains in newborns, infants, children. TCRdb re-called the reads through CATT. The table lists more than 3,000 delta-chain clones, around 4.5% of them singletons. The sample taken for sequencing was blood. The receptors stem from a child who was a newborn, infant or young child, either healthy, febrile or measles-vaccinated (not recorded which).

This clone was seen a handful of times. A much larger clone sits a single nucleotide away, making a read error possible. The chain carries TRDV2 and TRDJ2; 8 bases align to TRDD3. Trimming at V came to 3 bases and at J to 0 bases, leaving 2 bases not matched to a gene. This CDR3 comprises 15 residues. Germline values: CDR1 GEAIGNYY, CDR2 EKD. The CDR3 DNA reads as TGTGCCTGTGACTTACTGGGGGCTTTGACAGCACAACTCTTCTTT. It yields the protein CACDLLGALTAQLFF.

With respect to this clone: One base away lies a much larger clone, so this may be a sequencing read error. Different DNA sequences within this sample yield the same CDR3. The chain joins TRDV2 to TRDJ1; TRDD3 matches at 7 bases. The CDR3 sequence is 18 residues long. Germline V CDR1 and CDR2: GEAIGNYY, EKD. CDR3 in amino acids: CACDTVGSAGGSFDKPIF. CDR3 DNA: TGTGCCTGTGACACCGTAGGATCGGCCGGGGGATCTTTCGATAAACCCATCTTT.

As for this clone: A read error is possible here, since a much larger clone lies one base away. At the DNA level, this CDR3 is encoded by other sequences in the same sample as well. The rearrangement links TRDV2 to TRDJ1; 11 bases line up with TRDD3. V shed 2 bases and J 0 bases; nucleotides not matched to a gene: 10. CDR3 size: 18 residues. Germline CDR1 is GEAIGNYY and CDR2 is EKD. The CDR3 loop is CACDILGDTQRDTDKLIF. DNA for the CDR3: TGTGCCTGTGACATTCTGGGGGATACACAAAGGGACACCGATAAACTCATCTTT.

This clone counts as medium-sized. The J gene is TRDJ1, the V gene TRDV2, with TRDD3 matching over 11 bases. CDR3 length: 15 amino acids. Germline values: CDR1 GEAIGNYY, CDR2 EKD. V gave up 0 bases and J gave up 7 bases; unmatched junction bases: 6. CDR3 nucleotides: TGTGCCTGTGACACCGTAGGTGGGGGATACGGTAAACTCATCTTT. This codes for CACDTVGGGYGKLIF.

In this sample, this clone is medium-sized. The sample carries other DNA sequences with the same CDR3. This chain connects TRDV2 to TRDJ1; 13 nucleotides match TRDD3. The CDR3 runs to 20 residues. Germline CDR1 GEAIGNYY, CDR2 EKD. Unmatched junction bases numbered 13, after V lost 1 base and J lost 0 bases. CDR3 sequence (DNA): TGTGCCTGTGACACGGTCTACTGGGGGATACGCGGGAATAACACCGATAAACTCATCTTT. This gives the protein CACDTVYWGIRGNNTDKLIF.

This clone ranks as medium-sized. Other DNA sequences of this sample code for an identical CDR3. This sequence joins TRDV1 and TRDJ1; D call uncertain. Germline V CDR1 and CDR2: TSWWSYY, QGS. V was trimmed by 0 bases and J by 3 bases, leaving 29 bases between them. This CDR3 comprises 21 residues. The CDR3 spells CALGELPPGPGHAGPSDKLIF. The CDR3 DNA sequence: TGTGCTCTTGGGGAACTTCCTCCGGGACCGGGCCATGCAGGACCCTCCGATAAACTCATCTTT.

This clone was counted between two and nine times. A single base separates this from a much larger clone, so it may be a read error. The sample holds other DNA sequences that translate to the same CDR3. The rearrangement joins TRDV2 to TRDJ1; TRDD3 aligns across 7 bases. The CDR3 is made up of 16 amino acids. Germline V gives CDR1 GEAIGNYY, CDR2 EKD. The V gene end was trimmed by 7 bases and the J gene end by 0 bases; junction bases not matched to a gene: 13. CDR3 amino acids: CACQPLGGRYTDKLIF. DNA for the CDR3: TGTGCCTGCCAACCTCTGGGGGGCCGGTACACCGATAAACTCATCTTT.

Turning to this clone: This could be a read error, since a much larger clone is one nucleotide away. The CDR3 sequence is CARDPITGGYAGGSDKLIF. The CDR3 coding sequence is TGTGCCCGTGACCCTATTACTGGGGGATACGCGGGCGGTTCCGATAAACTCATCTTT. The rearrangement links TRDV2 to TRDJ1; 13 nucleotides align to TRDD3. There are 19 residues in the CDR3. From germline, CDR1 is GEAIGNYY and CDR2 EKD.

Only a few counts were recorded for this clone. Relative to the germline gene, one junction end is altered; a read error may explain this. Other DNA sequences of this sample code for an identical CDR3. V and J are TRDV2 and TRDJ3, with TRDD3 matching 8 bases. The CDR3 sequence is 21 residues long. Germline CDR1 is GEAIGNYY and CDR2 is EKD. The CDR3 bases are TGTGCCTGCGACACCCCCTCTACTGGGGGGACAAGCTCCTGGGACACCCGACAGATGTTTTTC. Amino acid sequence: CACDTPSTGGTSSWDTRQMFF.

On this clone itself: Other DNA sequences in the same sample also yield this CDR3. This chain uses TRDV2 with TRDJ1, with D perhaps TRDD3 (5 bases). CDR3 size: 15 residues. V lost 2 bases and J lost 0, with 12 bases in between. Looked up from germline, CDR1 is GEAIGNYY and CDR2 is EKD. CDR3 sequence: CACDKLGGDTDKLIF. In nucleotides, the CDR3 is TGTGCCTGTGACAAGCTGGGAGGAGACACCGATAAACTCATCTTT.